The rows below give T cell receptor beta chains drawn from one sample of a study of shared clonotypes between healthy human individuals. Repertoires were generated with immunoSEQ multiplex PCR, while TCRdb's copy carries only in-frame clones and drops some. The data show 950,000 to 1,100,000 clones, with roughly 70% seen just once and around 1.5% held by the top ten. Sequencing was carried out using memory CD4+ T cells sorted from blood. The receptors stem from a man aged 18 to 29 in good health. Both conserved end residues are part of each CDR3. A D gene is named only where the DNA matches it firmly. Size values are once, few and many counts, or a class for expanded clones, and some rows have none.

d_gene	j_gene	v_gene	abundance	CDR3aa	CDR3nt
-	TRBJ2-3	TRBV9	few	CASSVGRGIDTQYF	TGTGCCAGCAGCGTAGGGCGGGGTATTGATACGCAGTATTTT
-	TRBJ1-6	TRBV6-1	-	CASSESLGYNSPLHF	TGTGCCAGCAGTGAAAGTTTGGGTTATAATTCACCCCTCCACTTT
TRBD2	TRBJ2-3	TRBV5-1	-	CASRLAGGSDTQYF	TGCGCCAGCCGACTAGCGGGGGGGTCAGATACGCAGTATTTT
-	TRBJ2-1	TRBV9	-	CASSVGPDGDNEQFF	TGTGCCAGCAGCGTAGGACCCGACGGGGACAATGAGCAGTTCTTC
-	TRBJ2-3	TRBV15	-	CATSRRTGGGDTDTQYF	TGTGCCACCAGCAGACGCACTGGAGGGGGGGACACAGATACGCAGTATTTT
TRBD1	TRBJ2-3	TRBV5-1	-	CASSFDREDTQYF	TGCGCCAGCAGCTTCGACAGGGAGGATACGCAGTATTTT
TRBD2	TRBJ2-7	TRBV11-3	-	CASSRTPGGPAEQYF	TGTGCCAGCAGCCGAACCCCGGGAGGGCCAGCCGAGCAGTACTTC
-	TRBJ2-5	TRBV6-1	-	CASSLTEKRSQYF	TGTGCCAGCAGCCTGACAGAAAAGAGATCCCAGTACTTC
-	TRBJ2-5	TRBV7-2	-	CASSVGETQYF	TGTGCCAGCAGCGTCGGAGAGACCCAGTACTTC
-	TRBJ2-7	TRBV6-5	-	CASSPRGASSYEQYF	TGTGCCAGCAGTCCCAGGGGCGCTAGCTCCTACGAGCAGTACTTC
-	TRBJ2-2	TRBV7-9	-	CASSSMGELFF	TGTGCCAGCAGCTCCATGGGGGAGCTGTTTTTT
-	TRBJ1-3	TRBV6-5	many	CASSTLNGNTIYF	TGTGCCAGCAGTACCCTTAATGGAAACACCATATATTTT
TRBD2	TRBJ2-3	TRBV4-1	-	CASNKALLAGGGDTQYF	TGCGCCAGCAACAAGGCTTTACTAGCGGGAGGGGGAGATACGCAGTATTTT
-	TRBJ2-7	TRBV10-3	many	CAISESGRAYEQYF	TGTGCCATCAGTGAGTCCGGCCGTGCCTACGAGCAGTACTTC
TRBD1	TRBJ2-3	TRBV10-3	-	CAIKQTGAGDTQYF	TGTGCCATCAAGCAGACAGGGGCTGGAGATACGCAGTATTTT
TRBD1	TRBJ1-2	TRBV28	-	CASSYGTGWNGYTF	TGTGCCAGCAGTTATGGGACAGGGTGGAATGGCTACACCTTC
TRBD2	TRBJ2-3	TRBV9	once	CASSVEIAGGRTQYF	TGTGCCAGCAGCGTAGAGATAGCGGGGGGGCGTACGCAGTATTTT
TRBD2	TRBJ2-3	TRBV5-1	-	CASSPQLAGGRDTQYF	TGCGCCAGCAGCCCGCAACTAGCGGGAGGAAGAGATACGCAGTATTTT